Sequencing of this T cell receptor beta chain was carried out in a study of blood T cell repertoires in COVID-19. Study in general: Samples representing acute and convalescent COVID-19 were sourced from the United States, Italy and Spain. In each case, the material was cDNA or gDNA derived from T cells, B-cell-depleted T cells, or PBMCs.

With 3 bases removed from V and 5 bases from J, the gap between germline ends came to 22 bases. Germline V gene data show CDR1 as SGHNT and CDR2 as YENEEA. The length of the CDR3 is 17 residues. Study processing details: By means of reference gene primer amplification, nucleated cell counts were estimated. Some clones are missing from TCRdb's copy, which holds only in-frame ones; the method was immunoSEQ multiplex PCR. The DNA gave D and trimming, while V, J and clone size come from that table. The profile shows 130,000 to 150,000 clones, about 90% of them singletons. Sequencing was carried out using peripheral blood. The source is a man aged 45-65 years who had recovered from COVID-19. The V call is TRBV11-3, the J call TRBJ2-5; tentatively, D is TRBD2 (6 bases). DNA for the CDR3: TGTGCCAGCAGCTTTGGGGTTGTTGGAGCTGGGGGGGAGACCCAGTACTTC. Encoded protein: CASSFGVVGAGGETQYF.